The clone carrying this TCR beta chain showed up just a few times. Its antigen is not known. The survey-level immunoSEQ assay was used. The data were produced by immunoSEQ multiplex PCR, yet TCRdb's version contains in-frame clones alone and is incomplete. The table shows roughly 30,000 clones, with roughly 76% occurring only once. The entry originates in a study of STAT5B mutations in CD4+ large granular lymphocyte leukemia. The CDR3 contains 14 residues. CDR1 and CDR2 from the germline V gene are WNHNN and SYGVQD (reference sequence). The V end lost 0 bases, the J end lost 4 bases, and 9 bases lay between the germline ends. Study conclusions and caveats: TRBV06-family usage was enriched in top patient clones (8/27) versus controls (2/35).

Material for sequencing was CD4+ T cells from blood buffy coats. The genes are TRBV10-1 and TRBJ1-1; possibly TRBD1 for D (5 bases). The source is a human donor in good health. CDR3 sequence: CASSESRASTEAFF. The CDR3 DNA is TGCGCCAGCAGTGAGTCCAGGGCTAGCACTGAAGCTTTCTTT.